The present T cell receptor beta chain was sequenced within a study of cytomegalovirus exposure and HLA in healthy donors. Study-level points and caveats: In a later analysis, specific HLA alleles were associated with over 15,000 TCR beta sequences at a 0.05 false discovery rate. Based on reports, TCR beta sequences accurately predicted HLA-A and HLA-B alleles for most subjects. Across all donors, roughly uniform sequencing depth was an assumption of the presence/absence analyses.

Use of 60 Vbeta and 13 Jbeta primers characterized the PCR. The assay was immunoSEQ multiplex PCR, and TCRdb's table has in-frame clones only and misses some. The profile shows some 120,000 clones, 75% to 90% of them singletons. A word on this clone: Its antigen is not identified.

This CDR3 contains 14 residues. Germline CDR1 is KGHSH and CDR2 is LQKENI. V lost 2 bases and J lost 5, with 10 bases in between. The donors (healthy individuals) were bone marrow donors. The TCR was taken from a male donor in good health and CMV-seronegative. The sequencing sample was made of PBMCs. The chain is built from TRBV18 and TRBJ2-1; maybe TRBD1 (6 bases). The CDR3 DNA reads as TGTGCCAGCTCACCAGGGGGCGAGAACAATGAGCAGTTCTTC. Its translation: CASSPGGENNEQFF. The full variable domain, rest sourced from reference TRBV18 and TRBJ2-1, is NAGVMQNPRHLVRRRGQEARLRCSPMKGHSHVYWYRQLPEEGLKFMVYLQKENIIDESGMPKERFSAEFPKEGPSILRIQQVVRGDSAAYFCASSPGGENNEQFFGPGTRLTVL.